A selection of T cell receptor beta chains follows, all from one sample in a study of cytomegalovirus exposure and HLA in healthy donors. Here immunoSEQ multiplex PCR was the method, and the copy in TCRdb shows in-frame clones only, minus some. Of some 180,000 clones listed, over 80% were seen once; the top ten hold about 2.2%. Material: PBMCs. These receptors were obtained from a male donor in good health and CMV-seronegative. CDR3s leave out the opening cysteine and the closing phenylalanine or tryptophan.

CDR3: ASSLVQGATNEKLF
V: TRBV7-2

CDR3: ASSQDEADYNEQF
V: TRBV4-2

CDR3: ASSTDTANTGELF
V: TRBV19

CDR3: ASSLRYDSNTEAF
V: TRBV7-9

CDR3: ASRQSGTETSPLH
V: TRBV11-2

CDR3: ASSDPGAGVTETQY
V: TRBV7-6

CDR3: ASSLVGAGQPQH
V: TRBV5-1

CDR3: ASSLGTGYNADTQY
V: TRBV5-1

CDR3: ASSLQAGARGYT
V: TRBV5-4

CDR3: ASSAGGNSPLH
V: TRBV5-1

CDR3: AWSARGRPGNQPQH
V: TRBV30

CDR3: ASSPPGQGARLREKLF
V: TRBV4-1

CDR3: ASTEWGLGDTEAF
V: TRBV6-1